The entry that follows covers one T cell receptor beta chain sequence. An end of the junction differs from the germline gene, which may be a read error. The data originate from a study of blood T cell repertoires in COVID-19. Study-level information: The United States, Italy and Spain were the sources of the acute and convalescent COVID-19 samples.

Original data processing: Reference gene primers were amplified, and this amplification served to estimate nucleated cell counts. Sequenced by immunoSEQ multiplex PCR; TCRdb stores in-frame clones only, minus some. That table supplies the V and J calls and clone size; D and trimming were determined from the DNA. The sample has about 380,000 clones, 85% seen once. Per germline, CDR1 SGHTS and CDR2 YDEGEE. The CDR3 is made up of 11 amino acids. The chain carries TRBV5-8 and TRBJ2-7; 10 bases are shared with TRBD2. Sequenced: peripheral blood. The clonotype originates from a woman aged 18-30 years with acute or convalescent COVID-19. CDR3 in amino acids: CASSLRTSGSF. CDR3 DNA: TGTGCCAGCAGCTTAAGGACTAGCGGATCCTTC.